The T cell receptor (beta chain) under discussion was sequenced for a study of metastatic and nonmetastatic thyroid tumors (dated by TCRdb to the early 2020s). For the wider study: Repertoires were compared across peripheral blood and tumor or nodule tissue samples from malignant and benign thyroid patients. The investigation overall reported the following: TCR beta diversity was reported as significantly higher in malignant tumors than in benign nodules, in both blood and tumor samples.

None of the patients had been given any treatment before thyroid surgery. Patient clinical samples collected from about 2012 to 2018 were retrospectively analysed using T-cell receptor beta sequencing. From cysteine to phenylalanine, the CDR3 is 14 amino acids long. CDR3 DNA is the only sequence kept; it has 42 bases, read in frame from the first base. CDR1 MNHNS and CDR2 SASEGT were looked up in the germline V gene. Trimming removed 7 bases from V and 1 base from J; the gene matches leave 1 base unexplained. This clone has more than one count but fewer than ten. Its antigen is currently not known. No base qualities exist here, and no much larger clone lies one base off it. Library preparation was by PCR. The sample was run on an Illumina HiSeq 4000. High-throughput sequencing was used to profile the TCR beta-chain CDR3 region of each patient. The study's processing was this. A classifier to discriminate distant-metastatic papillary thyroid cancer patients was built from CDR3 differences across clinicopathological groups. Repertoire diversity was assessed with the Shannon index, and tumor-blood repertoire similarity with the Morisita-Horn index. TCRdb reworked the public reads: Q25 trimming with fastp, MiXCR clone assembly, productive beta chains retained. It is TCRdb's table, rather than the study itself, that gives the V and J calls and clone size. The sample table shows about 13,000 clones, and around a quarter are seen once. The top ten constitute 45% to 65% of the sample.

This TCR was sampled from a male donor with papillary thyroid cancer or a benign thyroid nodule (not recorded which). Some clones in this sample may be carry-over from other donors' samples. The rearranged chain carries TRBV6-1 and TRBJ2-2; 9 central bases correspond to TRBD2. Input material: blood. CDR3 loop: CASILAGNTGELFF. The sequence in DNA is TGTGCCAGCATACTAGCGGGGAACACCGGGGAGCTGTTTTTT.